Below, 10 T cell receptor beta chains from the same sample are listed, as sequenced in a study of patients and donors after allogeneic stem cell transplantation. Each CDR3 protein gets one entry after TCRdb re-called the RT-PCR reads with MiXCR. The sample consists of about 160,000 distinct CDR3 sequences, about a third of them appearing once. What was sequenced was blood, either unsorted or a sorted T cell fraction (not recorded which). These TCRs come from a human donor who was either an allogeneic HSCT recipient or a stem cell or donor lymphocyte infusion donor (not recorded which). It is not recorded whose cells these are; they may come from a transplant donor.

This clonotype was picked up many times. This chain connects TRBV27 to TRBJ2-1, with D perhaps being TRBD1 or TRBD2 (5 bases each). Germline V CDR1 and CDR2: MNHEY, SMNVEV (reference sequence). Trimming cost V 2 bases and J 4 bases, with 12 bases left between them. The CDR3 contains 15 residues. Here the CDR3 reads CASSLEGTGYNEQFF. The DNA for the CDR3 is TGTGCCAGCAGTTTAGAAGGGACCGGTTACAATGAGCAGTTCTTC.

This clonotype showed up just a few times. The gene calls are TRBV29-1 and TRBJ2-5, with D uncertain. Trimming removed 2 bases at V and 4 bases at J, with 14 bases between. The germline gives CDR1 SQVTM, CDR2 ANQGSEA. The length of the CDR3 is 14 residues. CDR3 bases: TGCAGCGTTGAACCTCGGAGTTTGGGAGAGACCCAGTACTTC. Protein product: CSVEPRSLGETQYF. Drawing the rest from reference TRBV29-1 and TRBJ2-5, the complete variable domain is SAVISQKPSRDICQRGTSLTIQCQVDSQVTMMFWYRQQPGQSLTLIATANQGSEATYESGFVIDKFPISRPNLTFSTLTVSNMSPEDSSIYLCSVEPRSLGETQYFGPGTRLLVL.

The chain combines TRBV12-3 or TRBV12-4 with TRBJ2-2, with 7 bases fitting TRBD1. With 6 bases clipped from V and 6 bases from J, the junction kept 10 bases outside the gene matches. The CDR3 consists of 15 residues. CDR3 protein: CASSPDRAGSGELFF. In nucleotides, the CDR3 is TGTGCCAGCAGCCCTGACAGGGCCGGCTCCGGGGAGCTGTTTTTT.

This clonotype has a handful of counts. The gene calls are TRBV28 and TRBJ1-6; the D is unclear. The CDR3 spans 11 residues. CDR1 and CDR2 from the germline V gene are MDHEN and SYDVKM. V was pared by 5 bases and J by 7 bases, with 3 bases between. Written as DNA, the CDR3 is TGTGCCAGCAGTAGGAATTCACCCCTCCACTTT. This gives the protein CASSRNSPLHF.

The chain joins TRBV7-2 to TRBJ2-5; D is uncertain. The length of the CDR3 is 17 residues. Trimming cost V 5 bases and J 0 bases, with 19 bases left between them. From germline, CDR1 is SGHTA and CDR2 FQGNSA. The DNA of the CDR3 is TGTGCCAGCAGCATGCGAACCGCACTCCGTTACCAAGAGACCCAGTACTTC. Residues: CASSMRTALRYQETQYF. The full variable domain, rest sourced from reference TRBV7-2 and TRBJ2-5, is GAGVSQSPSNKVTEKGKDVELRCDPISGHTALYWYRQSLGQGLEFLIYFQGNSAPDKSGLPSDRFSAERTGGSVSTLTIQRTQQEDSAVYLCASSMRTALRYQETQYFGPGTRLLVL.

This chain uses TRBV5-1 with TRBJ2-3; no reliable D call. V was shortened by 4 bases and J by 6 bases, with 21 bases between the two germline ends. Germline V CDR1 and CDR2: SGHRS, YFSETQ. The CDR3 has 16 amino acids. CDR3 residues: CASSLRKGTRMDTQYF. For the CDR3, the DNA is TGCGCCAGCAGCCTACGGAAGGGTACCCGAATGGATACGCAGTATTTT.

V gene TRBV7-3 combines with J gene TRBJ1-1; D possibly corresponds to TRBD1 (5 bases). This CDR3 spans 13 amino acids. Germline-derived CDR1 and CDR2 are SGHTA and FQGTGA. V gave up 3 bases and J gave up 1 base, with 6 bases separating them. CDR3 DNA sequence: TGTGCCAGCAGCTTGGACAAGAACACTGAAGCTTTCTTT. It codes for CASSLDKNTEAFF.

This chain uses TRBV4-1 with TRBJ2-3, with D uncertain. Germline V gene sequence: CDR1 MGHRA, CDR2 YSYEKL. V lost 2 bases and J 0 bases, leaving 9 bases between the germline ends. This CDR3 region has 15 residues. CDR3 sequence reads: CASSQHGSSTDTQYF. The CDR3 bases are TGCGCCAGCAGCCAACACGGGTCAAGCACAGATACGCAGTATTTT.

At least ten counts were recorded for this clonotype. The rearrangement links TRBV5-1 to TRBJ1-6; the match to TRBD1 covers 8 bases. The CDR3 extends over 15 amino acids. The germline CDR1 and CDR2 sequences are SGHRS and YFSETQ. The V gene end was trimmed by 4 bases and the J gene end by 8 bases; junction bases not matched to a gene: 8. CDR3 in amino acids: CASSQGAPWDSPLHF. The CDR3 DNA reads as TGCGCCAGCAGCCAGGGGGCGCCATGGGATTCACCCCTCCACTTT.

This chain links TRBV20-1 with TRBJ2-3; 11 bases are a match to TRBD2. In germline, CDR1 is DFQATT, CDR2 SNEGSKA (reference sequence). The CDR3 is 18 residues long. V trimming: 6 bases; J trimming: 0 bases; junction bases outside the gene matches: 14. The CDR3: CSATSLAGGPFSTDTQYF. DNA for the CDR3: TGCAGTGCAACCTCCCTAGCGGGGGGCCCCTTCAGCACAGATACGCAGTATTTT.